The 10 T cell receptor beta chains below were found in one sample sequenced in a study of blood T cell repertoires in COVID-19. Sequenced by immunoSEQ multiplex PCR; TCRdb stores in-frame clones only, minus some. Of around 100,000 clones in the sample, around 90% were seen once. The sequenced sample was peripheral blood. All receptors derive from a human donor in a cohort sampled during active COVID-19.

The chain combines TRBV5-6 with TRBJ2-7; D might be TRBD1 (5 bases). Looked up from germline, CDR1 is SGHDT and CDR2 is YYEEEE. V shed 2 bases and J shed 4 bases, with 13 bases lying between them. The CDR3 contains 14 residues. The CDR3: CASSFTDSLYEQYF. Here the CDR3 DNA reads TGTGCCAGCAGCTTTACTGACAGTTTATACGAGCAGTACTTC.

J is TRBJ1-2 and V is TRBV7-8, with 7 bases fitting TRBD1. The V gene's germline CDR1 is SGHVS and CDR2 FQNEAQ. CDR3 length: 15 residues. V dropped 1 base and J dropped 2; count of bases not matched to a gene: 4. CDR3 protein: CASSLVPGQNYGYTF. CDR3 nucleotides: TGTGCCAGCAGCTTAGTTCCGGGACAGAACTATGGCTACACCTTC.

The genes are TRBV6-5 and TRBJ1-6, with D tentatively TRBD1 (5 bases). Trimming took 6 bases from V and 5 from J, leaving 14 bases between them. This CDR3 is built from 15 residues. Germline V lookup: CDR1 MNHEY, CDR2 SVGAGI. The CDR3 DNA follows: TGTGCCAGCAGAGACCAGGGTATCCATAATTCACCCCTCCACTTT. It is translated as CASRDQGIHNSPLHF.

This clone was detected once. The gene calls are TRBV9 and TRBJ2-2; 9 bases line up with TRBD2. The J segment lost 1 base and the V segment lost 0 bases, leaving 1 base of the junction unmatched. Germline-derived CDR1 and CDR2 are SGDLS and YYNGEE. The CDR3 covers 16 residues. The CDR3 coding sequence is TGTGCCAGCAGCGTAGGAGCGGGGGGGAACACCGGGGAGCTGTTTTTT. Its protein is CASSVGAGGNTGELFF.

The CDR3 nucleotides read TGTGCCAGCAGCTTAAAGGCGGGAGGCCCCTACGAGCAGTACTTC. Translated, it gives CASSLKAGGPYEQYF. V usage is TRBV7-9 and J usage is TRBJ2-7; TRBD2 matches 8 bases. V was pared by 2 bases and J by 2 bases, with 5 bases of the junction left unmatched. The V gene's germline CDR1 is SEHNR and CDR2 FQNEAQ (reference sequence). This CDR3 is 15 amino acids long.

This clone was observed once. V usage is TRBV14 and J usage is TRBJ2-1, with TRBD1 identical over 11 bases. The CDR3 covers 16 residues. CDR1 is SGHDN and CDR2 is FVKESK in the germline V gene. V was clipped by 0 bases and J by 6 bases; unmatched bases: 4. CDR3 nucleotide sequence: TGTGCCAGCAGCCAAGATTTGGGGACAGGGGGCAATGAGCAGTTCTTC. Translating it yields CASSQDLGTGGNEQFF.

V is TRBV6-5 and J is TRBJ2-7, with 8 bases aligning to TRBD2. V was pared by 2 bases and J by 9 bases, with 9 bases of the junction left unmatched. Germline assignment: CDR1 MNHEY and CDR2 SVGAGI. The CDR3 runs 14 residues. The CDR3 is CASSYPGLAGGQYF. The CDR3 DNA reads as TGTGCCAGCAGTTACCCCGGACTAGCTGGGGGGCAGTACTTC.

This clone came up once. The chain combines TRBV5-8 with TRBJ1-1; D is uncertain. The CDR3 length is 15 residues. V was pared by 2 bases and J by 0 bases, with 11 bases between. Per germline, CDR1 SGHTS and CDR2 YDEGEE. CDR3: CASSFRVQMNTEAFF. CDR3 sequence (DNA): TGTGCCAGCAGCTTTCGAGTACAGATGAACACTGAAGCTTTCTTT.

The gene calls are TRBV7-9 and TRBJ2-2; D call uncertain. This CDR3 is 13 amino acids long. Germline-derived CDR1 and CDR2 are SEHNR and FQNEAQ (reference sequence). Trimming left V 5 bases short and J 6 bases short, with 10 bases between. The CDR3 DNA follows: TGTGCCAGCAGCCCCTCGGTGGCCGGGGAGCTGTTTTTT. Its protein is CASSPSVAGELFF.

This clone was seen once. The chain combines TRBV13 with TRBJ2-1; TRBD2 aligns across 14 bases. CDR1 is PRHDT, CDR2 FYEKMQ, per germline (reference sequence). The ends lost 5 bases at V and 10 bases at J; junction bases unmatched: 7. The CDR3 sequence is 15 residues long. CDR3 in DNA: TGTGCCAGCAGCCAGGGACTAGCGGGAGCTTGGGAGCAGTTCTTC. As protein: CASSQGLAGAWEQFF. Together with reference TRBV13 and TRBJ2-1, the CDR3 gives the full variable domain: AAGVIQSPRHLIKEKRETATLKCYPIPRHDTVYWYQQGPGQDPQFLISFYEKMQSDKGSIPDRFSAQQFSDYHSELNMSSLELGDSALYFCASSQGLAGAWEQFFGPGTRLTVL.